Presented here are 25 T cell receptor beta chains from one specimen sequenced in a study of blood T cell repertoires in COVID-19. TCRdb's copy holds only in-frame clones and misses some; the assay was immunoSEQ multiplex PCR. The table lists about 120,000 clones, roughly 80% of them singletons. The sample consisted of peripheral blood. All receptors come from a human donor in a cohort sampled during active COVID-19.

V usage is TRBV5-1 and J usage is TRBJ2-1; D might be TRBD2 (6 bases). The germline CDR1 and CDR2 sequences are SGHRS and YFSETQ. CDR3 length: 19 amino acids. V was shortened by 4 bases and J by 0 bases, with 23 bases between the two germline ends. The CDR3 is CASSVTPEGPGISYNEQFF. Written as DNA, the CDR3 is TGCGCCAGCAGCGTCACCCCGGAGGGGCCGGGCATCTCCTACAATGAGCAGTTCTTC. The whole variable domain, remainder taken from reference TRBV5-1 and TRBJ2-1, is KAGVTQTPRYLIKTRGQQVTLSCSPISGHRSVSWYQQTPGQGLQFLFEYFSETQRNKGNFPGRFSGRQFSNSRSEMNVSTLELGDSALYLCASSVTPEGPGISYNEQFFGPGTRLTVL.

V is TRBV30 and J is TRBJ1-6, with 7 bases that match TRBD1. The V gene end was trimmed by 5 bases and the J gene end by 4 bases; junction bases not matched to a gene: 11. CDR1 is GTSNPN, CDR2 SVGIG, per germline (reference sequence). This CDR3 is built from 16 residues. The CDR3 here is CAWGSPGQRYNSPLHF. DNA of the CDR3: TGTGCCTGGGGGTCCCCGGGACAGCGATATAATTCACCCCTCCACTTT. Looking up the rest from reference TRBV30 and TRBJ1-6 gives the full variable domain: SQTIHQWPATLVQPVGSPLSLECTVEGTSNPNLYWYRQAAGRGLQLLFYSVGIGQISSEVPQNLSASRPQDRQFILSSKKLLLSDSGFYLCAWGSPGQRYNSPLHFGNGTRLTVT.

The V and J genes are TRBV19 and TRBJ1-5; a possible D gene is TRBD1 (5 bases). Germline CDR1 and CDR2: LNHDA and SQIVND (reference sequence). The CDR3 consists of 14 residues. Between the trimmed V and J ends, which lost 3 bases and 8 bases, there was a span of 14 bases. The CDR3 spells CASSISSGGKPQHF. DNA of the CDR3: TGTGCCAGTAGTATTTCTTCCGGGGGGAAGCCCCAGCATTTT.

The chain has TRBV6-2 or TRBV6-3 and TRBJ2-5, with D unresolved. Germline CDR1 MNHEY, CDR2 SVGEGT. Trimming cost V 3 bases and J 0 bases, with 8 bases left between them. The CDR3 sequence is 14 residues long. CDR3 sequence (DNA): TGTGCCAGCAGTTATCGGTCCTACCAAGAGACCCAGTACTTC. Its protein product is CASSYRSYQETQYF.

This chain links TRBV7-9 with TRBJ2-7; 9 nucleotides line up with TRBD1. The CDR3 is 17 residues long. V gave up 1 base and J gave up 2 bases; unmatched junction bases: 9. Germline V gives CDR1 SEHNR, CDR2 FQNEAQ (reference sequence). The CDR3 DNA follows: TGTGCCAGCAGCTTAGGGTCGCTGGGGACAGGGACCTACGAGCAGTACTTC. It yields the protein CASSLGSLGTGTYEQYF.

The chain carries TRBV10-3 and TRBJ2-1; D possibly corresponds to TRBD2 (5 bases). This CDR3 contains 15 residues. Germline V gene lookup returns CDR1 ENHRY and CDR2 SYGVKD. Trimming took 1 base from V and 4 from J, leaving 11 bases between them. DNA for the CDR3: TGTGCCATCAGTGAGTTGGAGGCGGCGTACAATGAGCAGTTCTTC. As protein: CAISELEAAYNEQFF.

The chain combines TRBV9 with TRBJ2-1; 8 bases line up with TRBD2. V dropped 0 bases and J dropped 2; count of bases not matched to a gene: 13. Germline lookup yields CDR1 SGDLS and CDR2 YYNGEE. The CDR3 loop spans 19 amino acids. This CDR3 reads CASSVVPSIGGAAYNEQFF. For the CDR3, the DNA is TGTGCCAGCAGCGTAGTCCCAAGCATCGGGGGGGCGGCCTACAATGAGCAGTTCTTC.

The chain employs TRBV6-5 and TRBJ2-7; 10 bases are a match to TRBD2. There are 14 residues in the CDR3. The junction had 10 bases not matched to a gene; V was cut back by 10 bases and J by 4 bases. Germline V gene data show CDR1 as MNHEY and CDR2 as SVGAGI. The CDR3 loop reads CATKRASGSYEQYF. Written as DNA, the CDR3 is TGTGCCACCAAACGGGCTAGCGGGAGTTACGAGCAGTACTTC.

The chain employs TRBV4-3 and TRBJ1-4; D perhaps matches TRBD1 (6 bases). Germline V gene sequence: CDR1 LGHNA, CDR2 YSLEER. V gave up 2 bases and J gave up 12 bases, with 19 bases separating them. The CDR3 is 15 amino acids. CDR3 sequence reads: CASSQPTGGYRELFF. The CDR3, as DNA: TGCGCCAGCAGCCAACCCACGGGGGGCTACAGGGAACTGTTTTTT.

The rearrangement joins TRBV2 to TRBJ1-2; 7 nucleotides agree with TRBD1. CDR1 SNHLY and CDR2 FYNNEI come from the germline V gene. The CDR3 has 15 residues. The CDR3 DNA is TGTGGGGGGCAAGGGGGCGAAACATTCGGTCGTGGCTACACCTTC. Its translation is CGGQGGETFGRGYTF.

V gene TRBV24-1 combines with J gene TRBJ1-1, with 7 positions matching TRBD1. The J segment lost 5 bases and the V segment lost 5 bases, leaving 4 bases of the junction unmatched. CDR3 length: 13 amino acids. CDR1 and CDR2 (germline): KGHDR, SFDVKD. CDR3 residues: CATSGGGLTEAFF. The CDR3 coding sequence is TGTGCCACCAGTGGAGGGGGCTTAACTGAAGCTTTCTTT.

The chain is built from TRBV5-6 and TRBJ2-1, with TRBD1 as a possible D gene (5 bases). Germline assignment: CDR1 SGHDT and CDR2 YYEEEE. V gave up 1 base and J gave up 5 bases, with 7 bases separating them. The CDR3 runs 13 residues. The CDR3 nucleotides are TGTGCCAGCAGCTTGATACAGGACAATGAGCAGTTCTTC. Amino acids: CASSLIQDNEQFF.

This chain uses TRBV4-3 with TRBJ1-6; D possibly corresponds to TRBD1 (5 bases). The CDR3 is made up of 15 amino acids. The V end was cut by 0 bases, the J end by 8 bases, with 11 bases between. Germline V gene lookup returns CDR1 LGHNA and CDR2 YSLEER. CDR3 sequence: CASSQDQTVYSPLHF. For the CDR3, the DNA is TGCGCCAGCAGCCAAGATCAGACAGTTTATTCACCCCTCCACTTT.

The CDR3 sequence is CASSASQGNYGYTF. As DNA, the CDR3 is TGTGCCAGCAGTGCCTCACAGGGGAACTATGGCTACACCTTC. The chain uses TRBV2 and TRBJ1-2, with 7 bases aligning to TRBD1. The CDR3 consists of 14 residues. J gave up 2 bases and V 4 bases, and 4 bases lay outside the gene matches. The V gene's germline CDR1 is SNHLY and CDR2 FYNNEI.

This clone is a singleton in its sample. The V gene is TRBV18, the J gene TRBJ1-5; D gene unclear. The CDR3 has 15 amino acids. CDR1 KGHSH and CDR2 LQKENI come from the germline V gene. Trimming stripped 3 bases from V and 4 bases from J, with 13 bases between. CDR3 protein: CASSPTARRNQPQHF. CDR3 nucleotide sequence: TGTGCCAGCTCACCGACGGCCCGCAGGAATCAGCCCCAGCATTTT.

CDR3 amino acids: CASSRGQGTNTEAFF. The CDR3 DNA is TGTGCCAGCTCCCGGGGACAGGGGACGAACACTGAAGCTTTCTTT. The J gene is TRBJ1-1, the V gene TRBV18; 10 bases are a match to TRBD1. The CDR3 is 15 residues long. J gave up 1 base and V 6 bases, and 5 bases lay outside the gene matches. Germline loops: CDR1 KGHSH, CDR2 LQKENI.

Written as DNA, the CDR3 is TGTGCCAGCAGCAGGGGGGACCGAGTGAACACTGAAGCTTTCTTT. Its protein product is CASSRGDRVNTEAFF. This chain joins TRBV6-5 and TRBJ1-1; 7 bases fit TRBD1. The CDR3 sequence is 15 residues long. The V and J ends lost 6 bases and 0 bases, in that order; junction bases with no gene match: 7. The germline gives CDR1 MNHEY, CDR2 SVGAGI.

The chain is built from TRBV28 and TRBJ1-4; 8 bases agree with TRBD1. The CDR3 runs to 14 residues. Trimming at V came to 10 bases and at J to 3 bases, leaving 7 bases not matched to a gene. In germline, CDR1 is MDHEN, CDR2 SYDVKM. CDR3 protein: CATSTGVANEKLFF. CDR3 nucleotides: TGTGCCACTTCGACAGGGGTCGCTAATGAAAAACTGTTTTTT. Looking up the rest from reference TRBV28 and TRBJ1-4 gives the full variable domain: DVKVTQSSRYLVKRTGEKVFLECVQDMDHENMFWYRQDPGLGLRLIYFSYDVKMKEKGDIPEGYSVSREKKERFSLILESASTNQTSMYLCATSTGVANEKLFFGSGTQLSVL.

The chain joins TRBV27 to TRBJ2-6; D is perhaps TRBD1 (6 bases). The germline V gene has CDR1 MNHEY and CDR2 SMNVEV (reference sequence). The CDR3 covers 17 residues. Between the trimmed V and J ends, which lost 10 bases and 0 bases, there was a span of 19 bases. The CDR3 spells CATRSYGQTSGANVLTF. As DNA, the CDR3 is TGTGCCACCCGTTCCTACGGACAGACCTCTGGGGCCAACGTCCTGACTTTC.

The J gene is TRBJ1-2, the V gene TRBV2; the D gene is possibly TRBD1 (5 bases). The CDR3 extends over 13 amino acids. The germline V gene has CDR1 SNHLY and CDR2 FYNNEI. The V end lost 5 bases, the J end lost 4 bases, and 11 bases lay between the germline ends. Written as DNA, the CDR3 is TGTGCCAGCAGTAGGGGAGGAATCTATGGCTACACCTTC. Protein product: CASSRGGIYGYTF. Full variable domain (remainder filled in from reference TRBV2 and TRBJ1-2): EPEVTQTPSHQVTQMGQEVILRCVPISNHLYFYWYRQILGQKVEFLVSFYNNEISEKSEIFDDQFSVERPDGSNFTLKIRSTKLEDSAMYFCASSRGGIYGYTFGSGTRLTVV.

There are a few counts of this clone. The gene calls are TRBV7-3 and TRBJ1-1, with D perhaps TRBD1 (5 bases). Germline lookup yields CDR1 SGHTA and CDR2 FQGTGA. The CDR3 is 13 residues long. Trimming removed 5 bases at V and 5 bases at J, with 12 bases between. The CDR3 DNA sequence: TGTGCCAGCAGCCGGGGGGTGGAGACTGAAGCTTTCTTT. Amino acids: CASSRGVETEAFF.

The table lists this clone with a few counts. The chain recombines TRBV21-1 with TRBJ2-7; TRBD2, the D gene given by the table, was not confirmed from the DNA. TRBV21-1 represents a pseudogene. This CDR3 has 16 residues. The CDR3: CASSPGSGAPSYEQYF. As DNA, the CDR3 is TGTGCCAGCAGTCCTGGGAGCGGGGCGCCCTCCTACGAGCAGTACTTC.

Here the CDR3 DNA reads TGTGCCAGTAGTATAGAGGGGGGACCGCAAGAGACCCAGTACTTC. Translation: CASSIEGGPQETQYF. The chain couples TRBV19 to TRBJ2-5; maybe TRBD2 (6 bases). CDR3 length: 15 residues. Trimming removed 0 bases at V and 2 bases at J, with 10 bases between. Germline V gene lookup returns CDR1 LNHDA and CDR2 SQIVND (reference sequence). The variable domain in full, with the rest retrieved from reference TRBV19 and TRBJ2-5, is DGGITQSPKYLFRKEGQNVTLSCEQNLNHDAMYWYRQDPGQGLRLIYYSQIVNDFQKGDIAEGYSVSREKKESFPLTVTSAQKNPTAFYLCASSIEGGPQETQYFGPGTRLLVL.

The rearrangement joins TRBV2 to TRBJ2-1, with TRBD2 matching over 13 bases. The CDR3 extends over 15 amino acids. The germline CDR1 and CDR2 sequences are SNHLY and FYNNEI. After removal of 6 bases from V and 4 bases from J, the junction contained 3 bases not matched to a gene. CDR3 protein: CASRGTSGIYNEQFF. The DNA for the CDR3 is TGTGCCAGCAGAGGGACTAGCGGGATTTACAATGAGCAGTTCTTC.

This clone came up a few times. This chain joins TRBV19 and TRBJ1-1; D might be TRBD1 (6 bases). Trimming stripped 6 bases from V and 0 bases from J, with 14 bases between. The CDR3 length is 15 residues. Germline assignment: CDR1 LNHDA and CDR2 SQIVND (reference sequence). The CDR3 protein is CASRGWTAMNTEAFF. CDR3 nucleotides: TGTGCCAGTAGAGGGTGGACAGCGATGAACACTGAAGCTTTCTTT.